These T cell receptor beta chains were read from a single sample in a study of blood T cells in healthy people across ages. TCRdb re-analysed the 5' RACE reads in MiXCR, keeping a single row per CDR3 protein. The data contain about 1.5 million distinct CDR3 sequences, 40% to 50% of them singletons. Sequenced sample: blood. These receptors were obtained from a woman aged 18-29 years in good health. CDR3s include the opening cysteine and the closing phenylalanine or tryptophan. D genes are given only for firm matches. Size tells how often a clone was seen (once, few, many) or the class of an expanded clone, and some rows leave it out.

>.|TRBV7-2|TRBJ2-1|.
TGTGCCAGCAGCTTAGCATGGGGAAGCTCCTACAATGAGCAGTTCTTC
CASSLAWGSSYNEQFF
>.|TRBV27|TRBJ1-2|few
TGTGCCAGCAGTTACTCCTATGGGGCCTATGGCTACACCTTC
CASSYSYGAYGYTF
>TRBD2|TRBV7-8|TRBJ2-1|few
TGTGCCAGCAGCCTCGGGACTAGCCCAGCGGATGAGCAGTTCTTC
CASSLGTSPADEQFF
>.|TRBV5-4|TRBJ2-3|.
TGTGCCAGCAACAAAGGGCCAGATACGCAGTATTTT
CASNKGPDTQYF
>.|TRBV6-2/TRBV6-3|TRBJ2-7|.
TGTGCCAGCAGTTACCGGGCAAGGATATCGGGGACTCTTCCGTACTTC
CASSYRARISGTLPYF
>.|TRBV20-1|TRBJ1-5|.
TGCAGTGCTAGAGAGCCAGGGTATAATCAGCCCCAGCATTTT
CSAREPGYNQPQHF
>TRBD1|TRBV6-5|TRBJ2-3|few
TGTGCCAGCAGTTACCGACAGGGTATTGCAGATACGCAGTATTTT
CASSYRQGIADTQYF
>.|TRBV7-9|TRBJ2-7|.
TGTGCCAGCAGCCAAAGCGGTACTGGAGACTCCTACGAGCAGTACTTC
CASSQSGTGDSYEQYF
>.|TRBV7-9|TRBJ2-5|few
TGTGCCATCGGATTCGGCGGGGAGACCCAGTACTTC
CAIGFGGETQYF
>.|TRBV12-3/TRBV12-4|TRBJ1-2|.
TGTGCCAGCAGGGGAAGGCATGACAGAAACTACTTCGGTGGCTACACCTTC
CASRGRHDRNYFGGYTF
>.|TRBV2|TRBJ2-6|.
TGTGCCAGCAGTGCCTGGAGCCCCGGCACTTCCGGGGCCAACGTCCTGACTTTC
CASSAWSPGTSGANVLTF
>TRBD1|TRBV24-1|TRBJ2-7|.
TGTGCCACCAGTGATGCGACAGGGCACGAGCAGTACTTC
CATSDATGHEQYF
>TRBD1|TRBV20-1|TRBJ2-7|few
TGCAGTGCTACCCAACCGGGACAGGGTAACGAGCAGTACTTC
CSATQPGQGNEQYF
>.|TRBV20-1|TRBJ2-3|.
TGCAGTGCTAGCCCCCGGGACTTGAACACAGATACGCAGTATTTT
CSASPRDLNTDTQYF
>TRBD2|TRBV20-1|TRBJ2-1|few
TGCAGTGCTAGCCATTCGGGGGGGTCCTACAATGAGCAGTTCTTC
CSASHSGGSYNEQFF
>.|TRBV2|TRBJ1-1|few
TGTGCCAGCAGTGTAGGTTTAGGGGGTGCTGAAGCTTTCTTT
CASSVGLGGAEAFF
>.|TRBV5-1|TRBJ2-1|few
TGCGCCAGCAGCTCCGGGACTGCCCTCTACAATGAGCAGTTCTTC
CASSSGTALYNEQFF
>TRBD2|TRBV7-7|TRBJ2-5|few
TGTGCCAGCAGCCCGGGACTAGCGTCTAATGAGCAGTACTTC
CASSPGLASNEQYF
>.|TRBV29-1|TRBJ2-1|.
TGCAGCGTTTCGGCGAGCTCCTACGAGCAGTTCTTC
CSVSASSYEQFF
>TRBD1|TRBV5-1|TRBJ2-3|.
TGCGCCAGCACCCCCTGGGACAGGAGGGATACGCAGTATTTT
CASTPWDRRDTQYF
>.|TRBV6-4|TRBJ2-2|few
TGTGCCAGCAGCGACGTCAACACCGGGGAGCTGTTTTTT
CASSDVNTGELFF
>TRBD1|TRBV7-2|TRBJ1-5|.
TGTGCCAGCAGCTTAGCGGACAGGTTCAATCAGCCCCAGCATTTT
CASSLADRFNQPQHF
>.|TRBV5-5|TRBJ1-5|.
TGTGCCAGCAGCCCAAGTGGAAGTCAGCCCCAGCATTTT
CASSPSGSQPQHF
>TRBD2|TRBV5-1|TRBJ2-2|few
TGCGCCAGCAACGTTGGGATAGCGGGAGAGAGATGGAACACCGGGGAGCTGTTTTTT
CASNVGIAGERWNTGELFF
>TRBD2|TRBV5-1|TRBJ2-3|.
TGCGCCAGCAGATCCGGACTAGCGGGGGAAGATACGCAGTATTTT
CASRSGLAGEDTQYF
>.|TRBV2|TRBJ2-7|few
TGTGCCAGTCGAATCTACTACGAGCAGTACTTC
CASRIYYEQYF
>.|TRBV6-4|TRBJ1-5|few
TGTGCCAGCAGTGACGAAATGAATCAGCCCCAGCATTTT
CASSDEMNQPQHF
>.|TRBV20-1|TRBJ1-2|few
TGCAGTGCTAGAGATTACGGAATCTATGGCTACACCTTC
CSARDYGIYGYTF
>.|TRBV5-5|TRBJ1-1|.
TGTGCCAGCAGCTTGACCCAGGCATCTTTCACTGAAGCTTTCTTT
CASSLTQASFTEAFF
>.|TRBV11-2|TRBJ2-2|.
TGTGCCAGCAGATACAGGGGAGGGGAGGAGCTGTTTTTT
CASRYRGGEELFF
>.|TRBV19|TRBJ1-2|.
TGTGCCCCGACTGACTACACCTTC
CAPTDYTF